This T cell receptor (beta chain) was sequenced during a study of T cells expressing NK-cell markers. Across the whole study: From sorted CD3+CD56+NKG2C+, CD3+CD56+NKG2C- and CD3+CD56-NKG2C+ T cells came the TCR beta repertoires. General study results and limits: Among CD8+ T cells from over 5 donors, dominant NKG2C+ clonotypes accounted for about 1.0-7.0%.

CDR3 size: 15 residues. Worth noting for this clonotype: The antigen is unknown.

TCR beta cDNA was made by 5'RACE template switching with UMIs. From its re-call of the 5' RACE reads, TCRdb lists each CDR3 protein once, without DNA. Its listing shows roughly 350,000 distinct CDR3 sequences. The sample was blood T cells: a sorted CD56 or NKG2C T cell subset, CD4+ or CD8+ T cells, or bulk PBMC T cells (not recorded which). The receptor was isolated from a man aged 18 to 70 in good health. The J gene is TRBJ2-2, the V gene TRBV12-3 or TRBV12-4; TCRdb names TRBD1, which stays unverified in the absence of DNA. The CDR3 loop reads CASRPQGLDTGELFF.